A single sample is the source of the 5 T cell receptor beta chains below, sequenced in a study of cytomegalovirus exposure and HLA in healthy donors. Use of 60 Vbeta and 13 Jbeta primers characterized the PCR. Clones were read by immunoSEQ multiplex PCR, and TCRdb kept only the in-frame ones, dropping some. The repertoire holds 130,000 to 150,000 clones, with roughly 85% as singletons. Sequencing used PBMCs. The source is a male donor in good health and CMV-seronegative.

The V gene is TRBV30, the J gene TRBJ2-1; 10 bases line up with TRBD2. The CDR3 covers 16 residues. The V gene's germline CDR1 is GTSNPN and CDR2 SVGIG (reference sequence). The ends lost 8 bases at V and 5 bases at J; junction bases unmatched: 15. The CDR3 DNA sequence: TGTGCCGGACAGGATTTTAGCGGGAGGAGCGACAATGAGCAGTTCTTC. Amino acid sequence: CAGQDFSGRSDNEQFF. Looking up the rest from reference TRBV30 and TRBJ2-1 gives the full variable domain: SQTIHQWPATLVQPVGSPLSLECTVEGTSNPNLYWYRQAAGRGLQLLFYSVGIGQISSEVPQNLSASRPQDRQFILSSKKLLLSDSGFYLCAGQDFSGRSDNEQFFGPGTRLTVL.

The J gene is TRBJ2-2, the V gene TRBV19, with TRBD2 as a possible D gene (5 bases). The CDR3 contains 14 residues. Germline assignment: CDR1 LNHDA and CDR2 SQIVND (reference sequence). Between the trimmed V and J ends, which lost 5 bases and 3 bases, there was a span of 10 bases. In nucleotides, the CDR3 is TGTGCCAGTAGTCCCGGGGTGTACACCGGGGAGCTGTTTTTT. Protein product: CASSPGVYTGELFF.

This chain uses TRBV15 with TRBJ2-3; 9 bases are shared with TRBD1. This CDR3 is built from 15 residues. CDR1 is LNHNV and CDR2 is YYDKDF in the germline V gene (reference sequence). V shed 5 bases, J shed 4 bases, and the junction held 7 bases outside the gene matches. CDR3: CATSPDRGLADTQYF. The CDR3 DNA reads as TGTGCCACCAGCCCGGACAGGGGTTTAGCAGATACGCAGTATTTT.

V usage is TRBV15 and J usage is TRBJ2-1; maybe TRBD1 (6 bases). V dropped 0 bases and J dropped 2 bases, with 8 bases sitting between them. This CDR3 is built from 15 residues. Germline CDR1 reads LNHNV; CDR2 reads YYDKDF (reference sequence). The CDR3 nucleotides read TGTGCCACCAGCAGAGATAAGGGGGCCTACAATGAGCAGTTCTTC. Translated, it gives CATSRDKGAYNEQFF.

V usage is TRBV28 and J usage is TRBJ1-1; 8 nucleotides align to TRBD1. CDR3 size: 15 residues. The V segment lost 2 bases and the J segment 5 bases; nucleotides outside the gene matches: 7. The germline V gene encodes CDR1 MDHEN and CDR2 SYDVKM. The CDR3 DNA follows: TGTGCCAGCAGTTTACTGGACAGGGCGGGTACTGAAGCTTTCTTT. This codes for CASSLLDRAGTEAFF.